These T cell receptor beta chains were read from a single sample in a study of T cells after yellow fever vaccination. TCRdb called the 5' RACE reads again in MiXCR, with one record for every CDR3 protein. The table includes over 120,000 distinct CDR3 sequences, 6.6% detected once. This specimen was CD4+ T cells sorted from PBMCs, taken 10 days after the yellow fever booster vaccination. These receptors originate from a man aged 25-45 years who received the YFV17D yellow fever vaccine. Each CDR3 is given with its conserved first and last residue. D genes are given only for firm matches. Clone size is given for some rows only: seen once, a few or many times, or a class if the clone is expanded.

TGTGCCAGCAGCTTAGTGGCCTACAGCACAGATACGCAGTATTTT CASSLVAYSTDTQYF many TRBV7-2 NA TRBJ2-3 15
TGTGCCACCAGTGATTTCGGGGGGAGAGCTTTCTTT CATSDFGGRAFF many TRBV24-1 NA TRBJ1-1 12
TGTGCCAGCAGCCCCCAGGCCCTCTTGGGGAACATTCAGTACTTC CASSPQALLGNIQYF few TRBV3-1 NA TRBJ2-4 15
TGTGCCAGCAGCCCGGGTGGTTCAGGTTGGACCTACGAGCAGTACTTC CASSPGGSGWTYEQYF few TRBV7-2 NA TRBJ2-7 16
TGTGCCAGCAGCGCAGCTCTTAATGAAAAACTGTTTTTT CASSAALNEKLFF NA TRBV9 NA TRBJ1-4 13
TGTGCCAGCAGGGTGGATAGAGTGAACACCGGGGAGCTGTTTTTT CASRVDRVNTGELFF many TRBV6-1 NA TRBJ2-2 15
TGCAGTGCTTCGACGAGACAGGCGCTCTGGTACGAGCAGTACTTC CSASTRQALWYEQYF many TRBV20-1 NA TRBJ2-7 15
TGTGCCAGCAGTGCGGGCTGGGGGGGCAATGAGCAGTTCTTC CASSAGWGGNEQFF NA TRBV9 TRBD2 TRBJ2-1 14
TGCAGTGCTCCCAAACACAGGAACACCGGGGAGCTGTTTTTT CSAPKHRNTGELFF many TRBV20-1 NA TRBJ2-2 14
TGTGCCTGGCCCGTCTCGGGGGAGTCATCCTACGAGCAGTACTTC CAWPVSGESSYEQYF NA TRBV30 NA TRBJ2-7 15
TGTGCCAGCAGCCAAGACTTAGGGAAGACCCAGCAGTACTTC CASSQDLGKTQQYF many TRBV3-1 NA TRBJ2-7 14
TGCGCCAGCAGCCAAGTGTTAGCGGGGGACTATGAGCAGTTCTTC CASSQVLAGDYEQFF NA TRBV4-3 TRBD2 TRBJ2-1 15
TGTGCCAGCAGTTTTGGGGGGGGGAAAACTAACTATGGCTACACCTTC CASSFGGGKTNYGYTF NA TRBV12-3/TRBV12-4 NA TRBJ1-2 16
TGTGCCAGCAGCTACGCGGGCGGCTACGAGCAGTACTTC CASSYAGGYEQYF many TRBV6-6 NA TRBJ2-7 13
TGTGCCAGCAGCTTTGCGGGAGGGCCCGGCGAGCAGTACTTC CASSFAGGPGEQYF many TRBV7-9 TRBD2 TRBJ2-7 14
TGTGCCATCAGTGAGGCGGGACGGGGTAGCAATGAGCAGTTCTTC CAISEAGRGSNEQFF many TRBV10-3 NA TRBJ2-1 15
TGTGCCAGCAGCTTAGCAGTCGCTAGCGGGAGCCATGAGCAGTTCTTC CASSLAVASGSHEQFF many TRBV7-9 TRBD2 TRBJ2-1 16
TGCAGTGCAGAAGAGGTTCGGCTAGCCAAAAACATTCAGTACTTC CSAEEVRLAKNIQYF many TRBV20-1 NA TRBJ2-4 15
TGCAGTGCCGGGGGCAGCCTATCCTACGAGCAGTACTTC CSAGGSLSYEQYF many TRBV20-1 NA TRBJ2-7 13
TGCGCCAGCAGCCTAAGACAGAACTCTAACACCGGGGAGCTGTTTTTT CASSLRQNSNTGELFF many TRBV5-1 NA TRBJ2-2 16
TGTGCCAGCAGTTACGACAGCAAAGAGACCCAGTACTTC CASSYDSKETQYF many TRBV3-1 NA TRBJ2-5 13
TGTGCCAGCAGTTACGACGCCGCATCCTACGAGCAGTACTTC CASSYDAASYEQYF NA TRBV6-5 NA TRBJ2-7 14
TGTGCCAGTAGTCTATATGGAGGAGATACGCAGTATTTT CASSLYGGDTQYF few TRBV19 NA TRBJ2-3 13
TGTGCCAGCAGCTTGCCGTCAGGGGCGATAGGAGACGAGCAGTACTTC CASSLPSGAIGDEQYF NA TRBV5-4 NA TRBJ2-7 16
TGCAGTGCCATTTCCCCCGGGACTAGCGGGAGGACAGATACGCAGTATTTT CSAISPGTSGRTDTQYF many TRBV20-1 TRBD2 TRBJ2-3 17
TGTGCCAGCAGCTTGCGACAGGGGACAGAGACCCAGTACTTC CASSLRQGTETQYF many TRBV5-4 TRBD1 TRBJ2-5 14
TGTGCCAGCAGCCGGACTAGCGGGAGGACGGATACGCAGTATTTT CASSRTSGRTDTQYF many TRBV9 TRBD2 TRBJ2-3 15
TGTGCCAGCAGCTTGGCTAAGACTAGCGGGAAGTACAATGAGCAGTTCTTC CASSLAKTSGKYNEQFF few TRBV5-4 TRBD2 TRBJ2-1 17
TGTGCCAGCAGCTCCCAGACTAGTTCCTACGAGCAGTACTTC CASSSQTSSYEQYF NA TRBV7-2 NA TRBJ2-7 14
TGCAGTGCTAGAGTCCGAGAGCGTAGCTATGGCTACACCTTC CSARVRERSYGYTF many TRBV20-1 NA TRBJ1-2 14
TGCGCCAGCAGCTTTAGGGCCACCGGGACAGGGGTCGGAGTGGGGAATGAGCAGTTCTTC CASSFRATGTGVGVGNEQFF many TRBV5-1 TRBD1 TRBJ2-1 20
TGCAGCGTTACCTATCCCGGACTAGCGGGGGTTACCTACGAGCAGTACTTC CSVTYPGLAGVTYEQYF many TRBV29-1 TRBD2 TRBJ2-7 17
TGCAGTGTCCGCCGGACAGGGGGCCTCTACGAGCAGTACTTC CSVRRTGGLYEQYF many TRBV20-1 TRBD1 TRBJ2-7 14
TGTGCCAGCAGCTCTACCGGAATAGCGGGAGGGCCCGGTAATGAGCAGTTCTTC CASSSTGIAGGPGNEQFF few TRBV12-3/TRBV12-4 TRBD2 TRBJ2-1 18
TGCAGCGTTGCAGTCGGCCAGGATCAGTACTTC CSVAVGQDQYF NA TRBV29-1 NA TRBJ2-4 11
TGTGCCAGTCAAGGACTAGCGGGAGGCCTCTGGGCGCAGTATTTT CASQGLAGGLWAQYF NA TRBV12-3/TRBV12-4 TRBD2 TRBJ2-3 15
TGTGCCAGCAGTTACTCTAGACCCGGACAGGCATACTCTGGGGCCAACGTCCTGACTTTC CASSYSRPGQAYSGANVLTF many TRBV6-2/TRBV6-3 TRBD1 TRBJ2-6 20
TGTGCCAGCAGCTCGACCGGTACCGGGACAGGGAAAATCTACGAGCAGTACTTC CASSSTGTGTGKIYEQYF many TRBV11-2 TRBD1 TRBJ2-7 18
TGTGCCACCACTTCTCCGGGCACCGGGGAGCTGTTTTTT CATTSPGTGELFF many TRBV24-1 NA TRBJ2-2 13
TGTGCCACCAGCAATTTGTTCACAGATACGCAGTATTTT CATSNLFTDTQYF many TRBV15 NA TRBJ2-3 13
TGTGCCAGCAGCTCAGGGATTAATCAGCCCCAGCATTTT CASSSGINQPQHF many TRBV7-2 NA TRBJ1-5 13
TGCAGTGGGGACCGCGGGAGCTACAATGAGCAGTTCTTC CSGDRGSYNEQFF few TRBV20-1 TRBD2 TRBJ2-1 13
TGCAGTGCTCACCTAGCCACAGATACGCAGTATTTT CSAHLATDTQYF many TRBV20-1 NA TRBJ2-3 12
TGTGCCAGCAGTGAAGTGGGGACTAGGACTGGGGCCAACGTCCTGACTTTC CASSEVGTRTGANVLTF few TRBV6-1 TRBD2 TRBJ2-6 17
TGTGCCAGCAGCTTACGGGGGGGTGGTGAGCAGTTCTTC CASSLRGGGEQFF few TRBV5-4 TRBD2 TRBJ2-1 13